This T cell receptor beta chain was found in a study of blood T cells in healthy people across ages. Broader study findings: Strong correlation existed between TCR beta diversity and naive T cell percentage. With age, beta diversity per million T cells declined roughly linearly, significantly by 40.

CDR1 and CDR2 from the germline V gene are LNHNV and YYDKDF (reference sequence). The CDR3 contains 14 residues. V lost 5 bases and J 4 bases, leaving 12 bases between the germline ends. A sample-barcoded 5' primer and a J-beta primer mix were used in a second PCR of roughly 7 to 11 cycles. TCRdb independently ran MiXCR on the 5' RACE reads; one entry per CDR3 protein. The sample lists over 1.5 million distinct CDR3 sequences, about 50% occurring once. For this clonotype: Antigen: not known.

The receptor comes from a woman aged 40 to 50 in good health. The sample consisted of blood. The chain uses TRBV15 and TRBJ2-1; weak D call: TRBD2 (5 bases). CDR3 in DNA: TGTGCCACCAGCTTGACTACCTCATACAATGAGCAGTTCTTC. It specifies CATSLTTSYNEQFF.